Listed here is a single T cell receptor (beta chain). This clone's antigen is unknown. One base away there is no much larger clone; base qualities are not given. The data stem from a study of blood T cell repertoires in COVID-19 (dated by TCRdb to the early 2020s). Notes on the research overall: The collaborator samples originated in the United States, Italy and Spain and spanned the acute and convalescent phases of COVID-19. The prospective study material was composed of cDNA or gDNA derived from T cells, B-cell-depleted T cells, or PBMCs. The dataset comprised deeply sampled blood TCRbeta repertoires from subjects exposed to, actively infected with, or recovered from COVID-19. The repertoires were released in a freely available public database intended as a resource for research on the immune response to SARS-CoV-2. Samples were obtained from the ongoing ImmuneRACE study (first 160 participants) and from about 1,300 subjects provided by 6 global collaborators. The sample metadata nearly always contained a de-identified subject ID, COVID-19 status, age in years and sex. Where available, HLA class I and class II types were obtained from metadata supplied by the sample provider rather than from assay-based typing.

The immunoSEQ Assay, a bias-controlled multiplex PCR, was used to amplify TCRbeta CDR3 regions from genomic DNA. Per the source publication's procedure: Nucleated cell counts per sample were estimated from amplification of reference gene primers within the assay. To quantify the absolute abundance of each unique TCRbeta CDR3 rearrangement, sequence reads were collapsed and filtered. For each sample, productive Simpson clonality was calculated as the square root of Simpson's diversity index over productive rearrangements. The source is immuneACCESS, and TCRdb retained only in-frame sequences with V and J called. Part of the clones is not carried over; for the studies checked, unresolved V genes explain less than half of this, and the remainder is unexplained. Clone size and the V and J calls come from that table; the DNA yielded D and trimming. Counted in this sample were a few hundred thousand clones; 86% of them appeared once. The ten largest clonotypes hold around 6.5% of the sample.

Broad study findings and their caveats: The amount of clinical and demographic metadata varied by source and participant and was provided uncurated.

The CDR3 runs 17 residues from the cysteine to the phenylalanine. Only the CDR3 region is kept as DNA, spanning 51 bases read in frame from base 1. CDR1 LGHDT and CDR2 YNNKEL are derived from the germline V gene (reference sequence). The germline V end is reduced by 4 bases and the J end by 3 bases; junction bases left unmatched: 8. Each collaborating institution followed its own protocols to collect whole blood in K2EDTA tubes. For TCRbeta analysis, collaborator samples were shipped as frozen whole blood, as isolated PBMCs, or as DNA extracted from either sample type. This sequence was found in a man aged 55 to 70 with acute or convalescent COVID-19. Sequenced input: peripheral blood. Recombination connected TRBV3-1 (or the pseudogene TRBV3-2) to TRBJ2-1; a stretch of 11 junction bases matches TRBD2. CDR3 region: CASSPHHSGRGYNEQFF. The sequence in DNA is TGTGCCAGCAGCCCCCATCATAGCGGGAGGGGCTACAATGAGCAGTTCTTC.